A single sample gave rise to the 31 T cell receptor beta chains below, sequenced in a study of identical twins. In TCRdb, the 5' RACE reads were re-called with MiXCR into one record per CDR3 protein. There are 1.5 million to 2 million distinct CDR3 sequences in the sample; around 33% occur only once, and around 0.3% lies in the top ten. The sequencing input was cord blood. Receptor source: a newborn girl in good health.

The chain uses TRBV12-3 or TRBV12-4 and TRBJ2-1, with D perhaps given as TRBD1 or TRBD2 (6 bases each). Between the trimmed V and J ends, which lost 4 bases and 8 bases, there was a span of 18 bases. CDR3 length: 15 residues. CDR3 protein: CASSSGGGPRDEQFF. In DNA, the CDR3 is TGTGCCAGCAGTTCAGGAGGGGGACCACGAGATGAGCAGTTCTTC.

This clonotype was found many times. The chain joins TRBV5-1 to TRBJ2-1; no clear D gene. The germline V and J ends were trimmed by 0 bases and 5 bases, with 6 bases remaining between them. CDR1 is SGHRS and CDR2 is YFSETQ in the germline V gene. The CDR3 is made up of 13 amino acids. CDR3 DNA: TGCGCCAGCAGCTTGGCTGCGAACAATGAGCAGTTCTTC. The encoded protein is CASSLAANNEQFF.

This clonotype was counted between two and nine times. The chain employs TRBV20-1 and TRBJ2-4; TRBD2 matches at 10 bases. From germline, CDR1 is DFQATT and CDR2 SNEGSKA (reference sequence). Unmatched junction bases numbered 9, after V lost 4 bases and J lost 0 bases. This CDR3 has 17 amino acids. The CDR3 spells CSANPSGSRGAKNIQYF. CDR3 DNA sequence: TGCAGTGCTAATCCTAGCGGGAGCAGGGGAGCCAAAAACATTCAGTACTTC.

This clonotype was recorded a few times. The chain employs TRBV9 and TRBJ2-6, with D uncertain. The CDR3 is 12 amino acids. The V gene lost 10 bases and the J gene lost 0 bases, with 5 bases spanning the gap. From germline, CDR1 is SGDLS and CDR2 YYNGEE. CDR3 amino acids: CAPISGANVLTF. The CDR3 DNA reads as TGTGCCCCTATCTCTGGGGCCAACGTCCTGACTTTC.

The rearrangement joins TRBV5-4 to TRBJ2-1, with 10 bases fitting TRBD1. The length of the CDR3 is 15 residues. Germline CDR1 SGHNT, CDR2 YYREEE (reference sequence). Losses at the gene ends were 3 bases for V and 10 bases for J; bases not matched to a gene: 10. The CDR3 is CASSSGTGVDYEQFF. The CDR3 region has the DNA TGTGCCAGCAGCTCCGGGACAGGGGTGGACTACGAGCAGTTCTTC.

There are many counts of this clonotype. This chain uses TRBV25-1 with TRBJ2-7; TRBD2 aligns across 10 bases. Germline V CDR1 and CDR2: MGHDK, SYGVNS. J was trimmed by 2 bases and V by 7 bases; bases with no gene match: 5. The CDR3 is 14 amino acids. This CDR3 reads CASTPSGRAYEQYF. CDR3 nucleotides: TGTGCCAGCACTCCAAGCGGGAGGGCCTACGAGCAGTACTTC.

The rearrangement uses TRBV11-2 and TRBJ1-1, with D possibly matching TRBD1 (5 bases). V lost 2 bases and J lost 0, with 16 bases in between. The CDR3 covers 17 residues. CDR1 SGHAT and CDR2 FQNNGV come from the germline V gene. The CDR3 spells CASSLTLPGRLNTEAFF. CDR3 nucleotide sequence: TGTGCCAGCAGCTTAACCCTTCCGGGACGGCTGAACACTGAAGCTTTCTTT.

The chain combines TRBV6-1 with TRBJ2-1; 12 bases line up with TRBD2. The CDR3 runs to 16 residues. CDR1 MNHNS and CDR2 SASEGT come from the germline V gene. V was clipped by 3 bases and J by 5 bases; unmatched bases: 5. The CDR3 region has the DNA TGTGCCAGCAGTGACCCTGGACTAGCGGGGAACAATGAGCAGTTCTTC. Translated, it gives CASSDPGLAGNNEQFF.

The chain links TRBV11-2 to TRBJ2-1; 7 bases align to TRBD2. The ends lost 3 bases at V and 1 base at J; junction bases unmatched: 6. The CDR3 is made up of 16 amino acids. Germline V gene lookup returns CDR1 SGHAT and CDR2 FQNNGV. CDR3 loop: CASSLWAGVSYNEQFF. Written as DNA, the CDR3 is TGTGCCAGCAGCTTGTGGGCGGGAGTGTCCTACAATGAGCAGTTCTTC.

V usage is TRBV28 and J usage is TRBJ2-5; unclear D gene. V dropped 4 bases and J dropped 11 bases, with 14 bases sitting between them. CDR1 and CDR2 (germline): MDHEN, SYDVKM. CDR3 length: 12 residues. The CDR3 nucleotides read TGTGCCAGCAGTTGGCCCTACAATGAGCAGTACTTC. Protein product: CASSWPYNEQYF.

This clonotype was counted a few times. CDR3 loop: CASSQDRGVSEAFF. The CDR3 DNA is TGTGCCAGCAGCCAGGACAGAGGAGTTAGTGAAGCTTTCTTT. The rearrangement uses TRBV7-9 and TRBJ1-1, with a tentative D call TRBD1 (6 bases). Germline V gives CDR1 SEHNR, CDR2 FQNEAQ (reference sequence). This CDR3 contains 14 residues. The V end lost 5 bases, the J end lost 7 bases, and 17 bases lay between the germline ends. The full variable domain, its missing parts supplied by reference TRBV7-9 and TRBJ1-1, is DTGVSQNPRHKITKRGQNVTFRCDPISEHNRLYWYRQTLGQGPEFLTYFQNEAQLEKSRLLSDRFSAERPKGSFSTLEIQRTEQGDSAMYLCASSQDRGVSEAFFGQGTRLTVV.

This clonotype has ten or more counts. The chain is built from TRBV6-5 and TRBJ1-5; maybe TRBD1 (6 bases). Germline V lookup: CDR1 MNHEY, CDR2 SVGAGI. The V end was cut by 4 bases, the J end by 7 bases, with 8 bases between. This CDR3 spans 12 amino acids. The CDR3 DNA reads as TGTGCCAGCAGTTCCAGGGGCCAGCCCCAGCATTTT. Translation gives CASSSRGQPQHF.

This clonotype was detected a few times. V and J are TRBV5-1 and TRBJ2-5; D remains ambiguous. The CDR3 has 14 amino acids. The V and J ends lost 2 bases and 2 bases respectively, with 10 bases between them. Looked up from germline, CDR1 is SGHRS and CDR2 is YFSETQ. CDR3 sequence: CASSFNSAQETQYF. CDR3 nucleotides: TGCGCCAGCAGCTTCAATTCAGCTCAAGAGACCCAGTACTTC.

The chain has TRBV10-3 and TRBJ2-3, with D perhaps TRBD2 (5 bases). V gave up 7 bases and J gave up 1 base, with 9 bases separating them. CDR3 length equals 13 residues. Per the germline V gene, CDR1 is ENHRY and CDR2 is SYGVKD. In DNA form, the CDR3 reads TGTGCCATCAATTGGCGGGGCACAGATACGCAGTATTTT. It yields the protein CAINWRGTDTQYF.

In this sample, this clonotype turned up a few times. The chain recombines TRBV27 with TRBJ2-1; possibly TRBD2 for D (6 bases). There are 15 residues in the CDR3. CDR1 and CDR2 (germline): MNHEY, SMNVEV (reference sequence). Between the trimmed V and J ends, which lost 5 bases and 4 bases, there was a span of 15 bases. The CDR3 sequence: CASSAGFGLYNEQFF. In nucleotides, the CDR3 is TGTGCCAGCAGTGCCGGATTTGGACTATACAATGAGCAGTTCTTC.

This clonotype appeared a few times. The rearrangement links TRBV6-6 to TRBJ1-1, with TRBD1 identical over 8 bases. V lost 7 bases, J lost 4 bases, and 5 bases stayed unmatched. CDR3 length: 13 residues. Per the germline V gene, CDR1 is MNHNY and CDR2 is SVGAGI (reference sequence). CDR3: CASIPDRGTEAFF. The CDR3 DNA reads TGTGCCAGCATACCAGACAGGGGCACTGAAGCTTTCTTT.

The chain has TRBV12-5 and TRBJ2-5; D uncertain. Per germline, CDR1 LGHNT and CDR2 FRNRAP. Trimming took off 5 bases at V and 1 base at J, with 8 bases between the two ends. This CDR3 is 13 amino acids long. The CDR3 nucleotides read TGTGCTAGTGGTCTGGGCCCCCAAGAGACCCAGTACTTC. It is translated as CASGLGPQETQYF.

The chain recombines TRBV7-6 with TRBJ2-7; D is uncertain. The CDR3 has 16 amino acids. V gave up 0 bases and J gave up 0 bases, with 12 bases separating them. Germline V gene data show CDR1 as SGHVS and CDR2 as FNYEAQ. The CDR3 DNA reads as TGTGCCAGCAGCTTAGCGCCAGTTTTGGGCTCCTACGAGCAGTACTTC. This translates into CASSLAPVLGSYEQYF. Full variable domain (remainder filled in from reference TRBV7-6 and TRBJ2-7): GAGVSQSPRYKVTKRGQDVALRCDPISGHVSLYWYRQALGQGPEFLTYFNYEAQQDKSGLPNDRFSAERPEGSISTLTIQRTEQRDSAMYRCASSLAPVLGSYEQYFGPGTRLTVT.

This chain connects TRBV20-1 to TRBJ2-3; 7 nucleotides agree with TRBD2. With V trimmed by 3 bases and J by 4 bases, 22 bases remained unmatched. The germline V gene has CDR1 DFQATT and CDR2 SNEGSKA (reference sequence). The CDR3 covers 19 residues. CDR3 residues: CSARVIVREREKPPDTQYF. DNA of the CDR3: TGCAGTGCTAGGGTTATAGTAAGGGAGCGGGAAAAGCCGCCAGATACGCAGTATTTT.

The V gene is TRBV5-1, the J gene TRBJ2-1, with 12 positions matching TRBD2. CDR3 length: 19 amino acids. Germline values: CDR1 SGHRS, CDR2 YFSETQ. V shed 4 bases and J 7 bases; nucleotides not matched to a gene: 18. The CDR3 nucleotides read TGCGCCAGCAGCCCGTATCCCCCCCTAGCGGGGGGGCCGATGAATGAGCAGTTCTTC. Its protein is CASSPYPPLAGGPMNEQFF.

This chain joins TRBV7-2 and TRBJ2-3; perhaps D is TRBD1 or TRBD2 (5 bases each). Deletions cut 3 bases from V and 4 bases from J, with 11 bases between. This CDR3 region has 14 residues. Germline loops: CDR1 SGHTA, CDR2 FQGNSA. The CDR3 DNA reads TGTGCCAGCAGCTTGAGGGGTGAAGCAGATACGCAGTATTTT. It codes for CASSLRGEADTQYF.

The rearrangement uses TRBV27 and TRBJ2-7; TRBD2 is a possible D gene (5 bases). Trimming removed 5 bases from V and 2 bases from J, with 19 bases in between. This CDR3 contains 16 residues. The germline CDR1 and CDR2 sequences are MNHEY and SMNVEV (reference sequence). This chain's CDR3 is CASSPILSGGPYEQYF. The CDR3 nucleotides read TGTGCCAGCAGTCCCATATTGTCTGGAGGTCCCTACGAGCAGTACTTC.

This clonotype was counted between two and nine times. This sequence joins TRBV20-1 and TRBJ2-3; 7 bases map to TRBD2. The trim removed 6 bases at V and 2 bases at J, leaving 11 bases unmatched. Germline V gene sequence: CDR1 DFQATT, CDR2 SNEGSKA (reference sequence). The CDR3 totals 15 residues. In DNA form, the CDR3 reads TGCAGTGCCCAGGGACTACCCAACTCCACAGATACGCAGTATTTT. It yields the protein CSAQGLPNSTDTQYF.

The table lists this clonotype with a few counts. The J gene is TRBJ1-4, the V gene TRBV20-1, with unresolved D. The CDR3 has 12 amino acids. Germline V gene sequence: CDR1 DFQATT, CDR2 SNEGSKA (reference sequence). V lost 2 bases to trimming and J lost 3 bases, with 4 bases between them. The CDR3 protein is CSARQSNEKLFF. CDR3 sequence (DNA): TGCAGTGCTAGACAGTCTAATGAAAAACTGTTTTTT.

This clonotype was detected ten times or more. CDR3 protein: CASSQALENLAGIADTQYF. Written as DNA, the CDR3 is TGTGCCAGCAGCCAAGCGCTAGAGAACCTAGCGGGAATCGCAGATACGCAGTATTTT. The chain uses TRBV3-1 and TRBJ2-3; 9 nucleotides line up with TRBD2. The CDR3 consists of 19 residues. The germline CDR1 and CDR2 sequences are LGHDT and YNNKEL (reference sequence). V lost 1 base and J lost 4; bases outside the gene matches: 15.

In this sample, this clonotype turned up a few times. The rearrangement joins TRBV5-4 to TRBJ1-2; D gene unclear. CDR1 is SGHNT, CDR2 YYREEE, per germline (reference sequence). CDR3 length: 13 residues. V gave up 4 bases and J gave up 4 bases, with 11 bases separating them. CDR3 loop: CASSPRESYGYTF. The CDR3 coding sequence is TGTGCCAGCAGCCCACGGGAGAGCTATGGCTACACCTTC.

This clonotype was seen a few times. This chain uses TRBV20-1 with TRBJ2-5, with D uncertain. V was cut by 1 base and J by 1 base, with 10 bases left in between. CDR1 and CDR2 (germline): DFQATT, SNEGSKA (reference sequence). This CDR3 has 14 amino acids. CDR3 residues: CSARGAVPQETQYF. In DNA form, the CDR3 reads TGCAGTGCTAGAGGGGCAGTACCCCAAGAGACCCAGTACTTC.

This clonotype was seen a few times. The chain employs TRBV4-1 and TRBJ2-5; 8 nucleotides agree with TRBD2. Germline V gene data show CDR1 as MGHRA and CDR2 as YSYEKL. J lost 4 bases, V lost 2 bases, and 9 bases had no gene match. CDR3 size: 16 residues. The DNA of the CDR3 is TGCGCCAGCAGCCAATTCGGGCTAGCGGGCCCAGAGACCCAGTACTTC. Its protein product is CASSQFGLAGPETQYF.

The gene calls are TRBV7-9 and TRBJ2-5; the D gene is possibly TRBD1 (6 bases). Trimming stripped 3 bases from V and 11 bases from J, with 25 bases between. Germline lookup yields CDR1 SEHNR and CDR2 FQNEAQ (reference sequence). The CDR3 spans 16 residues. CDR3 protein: CASSLAQGRSYNEQYF. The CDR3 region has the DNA TGTGCCAGCAGCTTGGCACAGGGAAGGTCCTACAATGAGCAGTACTTC. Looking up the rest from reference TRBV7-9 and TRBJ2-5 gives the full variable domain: DTGVSQNPRHKITKRGQNVTFRCDPISEHNRLYWYRQTLGQGPEFLTYFQNEAQLEKSRLLSDRFSAERPKGSFSTLEIQRTEQGDSAMYLCASSLAQGRSYNEQYFGPGTRLLVL.

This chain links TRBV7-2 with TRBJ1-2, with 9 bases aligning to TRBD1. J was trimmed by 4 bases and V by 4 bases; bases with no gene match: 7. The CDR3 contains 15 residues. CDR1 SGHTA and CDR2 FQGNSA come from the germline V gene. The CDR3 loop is CASSSRTGATYGYTF. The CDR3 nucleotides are TGTGCCAGCAGCTCCCGGACAGGGGCTACCTATGGCTACACCTTC.

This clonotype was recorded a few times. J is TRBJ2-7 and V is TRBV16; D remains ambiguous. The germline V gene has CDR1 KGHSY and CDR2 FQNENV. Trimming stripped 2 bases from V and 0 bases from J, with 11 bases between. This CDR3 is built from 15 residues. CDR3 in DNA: TGTGCCAGCAGCCAAGCTTCTTTGAGCTCCTACGAGCAGTACTTC. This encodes CASSQASLSSYEQYF.